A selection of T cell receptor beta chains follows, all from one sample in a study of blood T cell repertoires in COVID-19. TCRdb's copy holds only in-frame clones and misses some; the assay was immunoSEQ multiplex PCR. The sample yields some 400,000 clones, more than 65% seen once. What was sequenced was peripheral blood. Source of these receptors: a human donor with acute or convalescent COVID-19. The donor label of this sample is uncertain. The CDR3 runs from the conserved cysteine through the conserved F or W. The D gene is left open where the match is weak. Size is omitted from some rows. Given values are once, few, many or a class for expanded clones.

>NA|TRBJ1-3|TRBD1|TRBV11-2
CASSSRDRNPGNTIYF
TGTGCCAGCAGCTCACGGGACAGAAACCCTGGAAACACCATATATTTT
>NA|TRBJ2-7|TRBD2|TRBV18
CASSGLGGTYEQYF
TGTGCCAGCTCAGGACTAGGCGGGACCTACGAGCAGTACTTC
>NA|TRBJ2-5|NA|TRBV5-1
CASKKTDQETQYF
TGCGCCAGCAAGAAGACAGACCAAGAGACCCAGTACTTC
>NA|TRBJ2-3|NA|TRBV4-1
CASSQVASALTDTQYF
TGCGCCAGCAGCCAAGTAGCTAGCGCCCTCACAGATACGCAGTATTTT
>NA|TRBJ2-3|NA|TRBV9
CASSVGSFPDTQYF
TGTGCCAGCAGCGTAGGTAGTTTCCCAGATACGCAGTATTTT
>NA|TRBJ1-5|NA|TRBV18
CASSPIQGRDSNQPQHF
TGTGCCAGCTCACCGATACAAGGGAGGGATAGCAATCAGCCCCAGCATTTT
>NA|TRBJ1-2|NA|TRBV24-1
CATSDPGREGYTF
TGTGCCACCAGTGATCCGGGACGGGAGGGCTACACCTTC
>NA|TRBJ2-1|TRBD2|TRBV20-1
CRAVGGAEQFF
TGCAGGGCCGTCGGGGGGGCAGAGCAGTTCTTC
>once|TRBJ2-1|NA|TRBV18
CASSSIGVYNEQFF
TGTGCCAGCTCCTCCATAGGGGTCTACAATGAGCAGTTCTTC
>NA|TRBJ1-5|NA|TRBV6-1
CASSERPGQPQHF
TGTGCCAGCAGTGAACGTCCGGGTCAGCCCCAGCATTTT
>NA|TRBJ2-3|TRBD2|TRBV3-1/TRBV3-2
CASSQVWTSGLYSTDTQYF
TGTGCCAGCAGCCAAGTTTGGACTAGCGGACTATATAGCACAGATACGCAGTATTTT
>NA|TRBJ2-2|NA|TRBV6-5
CASGKTGNTGELFF
TGTGCCAGCGGTAAGACAGGGAACACCGGGGAGCTGTTTTTT
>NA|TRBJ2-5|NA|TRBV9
CASSGGRTGETQYF
TGTGCCAGCAGCGGGGGCCGAACTGGGGAGACCCAGTACTTC
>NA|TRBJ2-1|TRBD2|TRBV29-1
CSVGTSGYNEQFF
TGCAGCGTGGGGACTAGCGGTTACAATGAGCAGTTCTTC
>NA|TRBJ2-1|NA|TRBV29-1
CSVEKRVNEQFF
TGCAGCGTTGAAAAACGGGTCAATGAGCAGTTCTTC
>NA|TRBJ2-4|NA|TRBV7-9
CASSPRGLAKNIQYF
TGTGCCAGCAGCCCCCGTGGACTAGCCAAAAACATTCAGTACTTC
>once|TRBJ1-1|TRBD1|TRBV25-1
CASSELGQPNTEAFF
TGTGCCAGCAGTGAGCTGGGACAGCCGAACACTGAAGCTTTCTTT
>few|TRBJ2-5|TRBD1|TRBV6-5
CASRAQGTGSTQYF
TGTGCCAGCAGAGCCCAAGGGACAGGGTCGACCCAGTACTTC
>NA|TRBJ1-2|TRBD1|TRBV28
CASKTGPNYGYTF
TGTGCCAGCAAGACAGGGCCTAACTATGGCTACACCTTC
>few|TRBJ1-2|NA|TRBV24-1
CATSDGEGDLNYGYTF
TGTGCCACCAGTGATGGCGAGGGGGACCTTAACTATGGCTACACCTTC
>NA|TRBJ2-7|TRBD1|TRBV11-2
CASRSTAGQGSYEQYF
TGTGCCAGCAGATCCACGGCGGGACAGGGAAGCTACGAGCAGTACTTC
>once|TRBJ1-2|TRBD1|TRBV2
CASRGQGAGYGYTF
TGTGCCAGCAGGGGACAGGGGGCAGGGTATGGCTACACCTTC
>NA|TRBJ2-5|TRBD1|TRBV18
CASSRRTGEKETQYF
TGTGCCAGCTCACGTAGGACAGGGGAAAAAGAGACCCAGTACTTC
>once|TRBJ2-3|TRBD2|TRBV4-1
CASSQVSGGRTRDTQYF
TGCGCCAGCAGCCAAGTCTCAGGCGGGAGGACCCGGGATACGCAGTATTTT
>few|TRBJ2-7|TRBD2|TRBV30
CAWSNSGGSSSGYF
TGTGCCTGGAGTAATTCGGGGGGTTCCTCATCGGGCTACTTC
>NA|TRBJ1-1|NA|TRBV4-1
CASSQESVVSGGEAFF
TGCGCCAGCAGCCAAGAGAGTGTCGTAAGTGGAGGCGAAGCTTTCTTT
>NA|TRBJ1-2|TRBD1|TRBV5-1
CASSDGTGADYGYTF
TGCGCCAGCAGCGACGGGACAGGGGCCGACTATGGCTACACCTTC
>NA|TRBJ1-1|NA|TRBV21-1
CASSPRWQFAEAFF
TGTGCCAGCAGCCCCCGTTGGCAGTTCGCTGAAGCTTTCTTT
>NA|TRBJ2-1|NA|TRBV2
CASSQWENGEQFF
TGTGCCAGCAGTCAGTGGGAGAATGGTGAGCAGTTCTTC
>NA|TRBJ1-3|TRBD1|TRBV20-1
CSASRTGTGNTIYF
TGCAGTGCTAGTAGGACAGGGACTGGAAACACCATATATTTT
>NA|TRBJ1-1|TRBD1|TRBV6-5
CASSYTRQGGTEAFF
TGTGCCAGCAGTTACACCAGACAGGGGGGGACTGAAGCTTTCTTT
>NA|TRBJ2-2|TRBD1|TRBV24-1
CATSDSPGGPNTGELFF
TGTGCCACCAGTGATTCCCCAGGGGGTCCGAACACCGGGGAGCTGTTTTTT
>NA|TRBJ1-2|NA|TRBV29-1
CSAAGYYGYTF
TGCAGCGCGGCTGGCTACTATGGCTACACCTTC
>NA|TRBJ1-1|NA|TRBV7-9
CASSLMADTEAFF
TGTGCCAGCAGCTTAATGGCAGACACTGAAGCTTTCTTT
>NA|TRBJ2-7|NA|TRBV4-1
CASSLKAPTDGLYEQYF
TGCGCCAGCAGCCTGAAGGCCCCGACAGATGGCCTCTACGAGCAGTACTTC
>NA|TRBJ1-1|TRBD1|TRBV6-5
CASSYETGAEAFF
TGTGCCAGCAGTTACGAGACAGGGGCTGAAGCTTTCTTT
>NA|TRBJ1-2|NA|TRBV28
CASSALGDGYTF
TGTGCCAGCAGCGCCCTAGGGGATGGCTACACCTTC
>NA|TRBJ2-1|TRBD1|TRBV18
CASSPVDRNSYNEQFF
TGTGCCAGCTCACCAGTGGACAGGAACTCCTACAATGAGCAGTTCTTC
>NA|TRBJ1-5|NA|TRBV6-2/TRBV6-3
CASSYSGQPQHF
TGTGCCAGCAGTTACTCCGGGCAGCCCCAGCATTTT
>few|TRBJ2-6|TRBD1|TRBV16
CASTAYGTGSGANVLTF
TGTGCCAGCACAGCCTACGGGACAGGGTCAGGGGCCAACGTCCTGACTTTC
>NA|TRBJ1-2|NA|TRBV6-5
CASSSTETNYGYTF
TGTGCCAGCAGTTCGACAGAAACTAACTATGGCTACACCTTC
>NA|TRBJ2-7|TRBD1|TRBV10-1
CASSAQQGYEQYF
TGCGCCAGCAGTGCCCAACAGGGGTACGAGCAGTACTTC
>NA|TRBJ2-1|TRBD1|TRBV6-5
CASRQQGHNEQFF
TGTGCCAGCAGGCAACAGGGGCACAATGAGCAGTTCTTC
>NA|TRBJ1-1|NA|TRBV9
CASSVHSTMKNTEAFF
TGTGCCAGCAGCGTACACAGTACCATGAAGAACACTGAAGCTTTCTTT
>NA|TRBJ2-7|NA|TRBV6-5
CASSYSWSSYEQYF
TGTGCCAGCAGTTACTCGTGGAGCTCCTACGAGCAGTACTTC
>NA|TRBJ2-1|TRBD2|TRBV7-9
CASSLANSGGRTYNEQFF
TGTGCCAGCAGCTTAGCAAATAGCGGGGGCCGAACCTACAATGAGCAGTTCTTC
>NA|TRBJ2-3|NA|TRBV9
CASSVRGITDTQYF
TGTGCCAGCAGCGTAAGGGGGATCACAGATACGCAGTATTTT
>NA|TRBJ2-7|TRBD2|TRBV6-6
CASSYSASGYEQYF
TGTGCCAGCAGTTACTCGGCTAGCGGCTACGAGCAGTACTTC
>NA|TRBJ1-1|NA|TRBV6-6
CASRPQGMNTEAFF
TGTGCCAGCAGACCACAGGGAATGAACACTGAAGCTTTCTTT
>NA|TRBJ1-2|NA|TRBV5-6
CASSFRQTANYGYTF
TGTGCCAGCAGCTTTAGACAGACAGCTAACTATGGCTACACCTTC
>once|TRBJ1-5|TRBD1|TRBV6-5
CASRRGQDQPQHF
TGTGCCAGCAGGAGGGGACAGGATCAGCCCCAGCATTTT
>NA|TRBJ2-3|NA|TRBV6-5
CASSAYRRADTQYF
TGTGCCAGCAGCGCCTATAGGAGGGCAGATACGCAGTATTTT
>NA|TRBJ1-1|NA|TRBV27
CASSSGMVWTEAFF
TGTGCCAGCAGTTCAGGGATGGTTTGGACTGAAGCTTTCTTT
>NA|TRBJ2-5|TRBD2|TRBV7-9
CASSHGLAGELETQYF
TGTGCCAGCAGTCATGGACTAGCGGGAGAATTAGAGACCCAGTACTTC
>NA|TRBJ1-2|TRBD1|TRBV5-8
CASSSGQVANYGYTF
TGTGCCAGCAGCTCCGGACAGGTTGCTAACTATGGCTACACCTTC
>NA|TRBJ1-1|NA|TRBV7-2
CASSLLQLMNTEAFF
TGTGCCAGCAGCTTACTACAGCTCATGAACACTGAAGCTTTCTTT
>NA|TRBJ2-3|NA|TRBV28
CASTDRPRGTDTQYF
TGTGCCAGCACCGATAGACCGCGGGGCACAGATACGCAGTATTTT
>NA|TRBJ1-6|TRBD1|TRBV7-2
CASSTKGQGWITSPLHF
TGTGCCAGCAGCACTAAGGGACAGGGTTGGATTACTTCACCCCTCCACTTT
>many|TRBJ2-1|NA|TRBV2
CASSPGNEQFF
TGTGCCAGCAGTCCGGGGAATGAGCAGTTCTTC
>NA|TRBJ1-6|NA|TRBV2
CASRGGRWNSPLHF
TGTGCCAGCAGGGGGGGGCGTTGGAATTCACCCCTCCACTTT